The rows below give T cell receptor beta chains drawn from one sample of a study of CD8 T cells in ankylosing spondylitis. TCRdb itself ran the 5' RACE reads through MiXCR, one entry per CDR3 protein. This sample has approximately 220,000 distinct CDR3 sequences, with about a sixth found just once. The sequenced sample consisted of blood, either unsorted or a sorted T cell fraction (not recorded which). These receptors were taken from a male donor with ankylosing spondylitis. CDR3s include the opening cysteine and the closing phenylalanine or tryptophan. The size of a clone is reported for some rows only, either as once, few or many, or as a class for expanded clones.

j_gene: TRBJ1-6
v_gene: TRBV5-6
abundance: few
CDR3aa: CASSLAARLDSPLHF

j_gene: TRBJ1-4
v_gene: TRBV4-3
abundance: -
CDR3aa: CASSQDLGMDEKLFF

j_gene: TRBJ1-5
v_gene: TRBV4-1
abundance: few
CDR3aa: CASSHISGGNQPQHF

j_gene: TRBJ2-1
v_gene: TRBV12-3/TRBV12-4
abundance: -
CDR3aa: CASSLARTGGFYNEQFF

j_gene: TRBJ2-7
v_gene: TRBV19
abundance: -
CDR3aa: CASSIDSSYEQYF

j_gene: TRBJ2-1
v_gene: TRBV7-9
abundance: few
CDR3aa: CASSLAPGARLYNEQFF

j_gene: TRBJ2-1
v_gene: TRBV6-1
abundance: -
CDR3aa: CASRELAGGPSRNEQFF

j_gene: TRBJ2-7
v_gene: TRBV27
abundance: -
CDR3aa: CASSSTGDEQYF

j_gene: TRBJ1-2
v_gene: TRBV27
abundance: few
CDR3aa: CASSPSGTLNYGYTF

j_gene: TRBJ2-3
v_gene: TRBV29-1
abundance: many
CDR3aa: CSVEVEGTQYF

j_gene: TRBJ1-1
v_gene: TRBV12-5
abundance: -
CDR3aa: CASGLVSNTEAFF

j_gene: TRBJ2-1
v_gene: TRBV7-9
abundance: many
CDR3aa: CASRSAGGFNEQFF

j_gene: TRBJ1-1
v_gene: TRBV11-2
abundance: once
CDR3aa: CASRPPETEAFF

j_gene: TRBJ2-1
v_gene: TRBV28
abundance: -
CDR3aa: CASSPWGKPGEQFF

j_gene: TRBJ2-2
v_gene: TRBV12-5
abundance: -
CDR3aa: CASGLGQGLGELFF

j_gene: TRBJ2-7
v_gene: TRBV28
abundance: -
CDR3aa: CASTWTREFPYEQYF

j_gene: TRBJ1-1
v_gene: TRBV5-1
abundance: many
CDR3aa: CASSLEGFVNVNTEAFF

j_gene: TRBJ2-2
v_gene: TRBV28
abundance: few
CDR3aa: CASSFETLRTGELFF

j_gene: TRBJ1-2
v_gene: TRBV2
abundance: -
CDR3aa: CASSEGQLANYGYTF

j_gene: TRBJ2-7
v_gene: TRBV28
abundance: many
CDR3aa: CASWEAGGPNEQYF

j_gene: TRBJ1-1
v_gene: TRBV30
abundance: -
CDR3aa: CACDQGNTEAFF

j_gene: TRBJ2-4
v_gene: TRBV13
abundance: few
CDR3aa: CASSPWGSGIMDIQYF

j_gene: TRBJ2-5
v_gene: TRBV29-1
abundance: few
CDR3aa: CSVEPGTDPQETQYF

j_gene: TRBJ2-3
v_gene: TRBV27
abundance: -
CDR3aa: CASSLSGSDTQYF

j_gene: TRBJ1-5
v_gene: TRBV7-2
abundance: -
CDR3aa: CASSLLPGDQPQHF

j_gene: TRBJ1-6
v_gene: TRBV9
abundance: -
CDR3aa: CASSGPNSPLHF